The rows below give T cell receptor beta chains drawn from one sample of a study of T cells after yellow fever vaccination. TCRdb ran MiXCR on the 5' RACE reads and lists one entry per CDR3 protein. The sample has about 140,000 distinct CDR3 sequences; more than 6.5% are singletons. Material: CD4+ T cells sorted from PBMCs, obtained 10 days after the yellow fever booster vaccination. The receptors here all came from a man younger than 45 who received the YFV17D yellow fever vaccine. Both conserved end residues are part of each CDR3. D genes are given only for firm matches. Clone size reads once, few, many, or a class if the clone is expanded.

V: TRBV28
size: many
D: .
J: TRBJ2-1
DNA: TGTGCCAGCAGTTTGGGGACTTTTGAGCAGTTCTTC
CDR3: CASSLGTFEQFF

V: TRBV7-2
size: many
D: .
J: TRBJ2-3
DNA: TGTGCCAGCAGCTTAATGGGGGTCTTGGGGGGCCTTAATACGCAGTATTTT
CDR3: CASSLMGVLGGLNTQYF

V: TRBV3-1
size: many
D: .
J: TRBJ2-7
DNA: TGTGCCAGCAGCCAACTTCCCAGACCCTACGAGCAGTACTTC
CDR3: CASSQLPRPYEQYF

V: TRBV5-1
size: many
D: TRBD2
J: TRBJ2-1
DNA: TGCGCCAGCAGCTTGTTGCCAGCGGGAGTCTACAATGAGCAGTTCTTC
CDR3: CASSLLPAGVYNEQFF

V: TRBV5-1
size: many
D: .
J: TRBJ2-2
DNA: TGCGCCAGCAGACTAGACAGGCTGAACACCGGGGAGCTGTTTTTT
CDR3: CASRLDRLNTGELFF

V: TRBV6-2/TRBV6-3
size: many
D: .
J: TRBJ2-1
DNA: TGTGCCAGCAGACCTAATGTACTAGCTGCCGCTTACAATGAGCAGTTCTTC
CDR3: CASRPNVLAAAYNEQFF

V: TRBV10-3
size: few
D: TRBD1
J: TRBJ2-7
DNA: TGTGCCATCAGTCAGGGGGGGACAGGGGTCTACGAGCAGTACTTC
CDR3: CAISQGGTGVYEQYF

V: TRBV10-1
size: few
D: .
J: TRBJ1-4
DNA: TGCGCCAGCAGTGAGAACGCCGAAAAACTGTTTTTT
CDR3: CASSENAEKLFF

V: TRBV5-1
size: few
D: TRBD2
J: TRBJ2-5
DNA: TGCGCCAGCAGCTTGGGGACTAGCGGGGAGAGGGCGACCCAGTACTTC
CDR3: CASSLGTSGERATQYF

V: TRBV5-1
size: many
D: .
J: TRBJ1-1
DNA: TGCGCCAGCAGCGGCGGGTCTTTCACTGAAGCTTTCTTT
CDR3: CASSGGSFTEAFF